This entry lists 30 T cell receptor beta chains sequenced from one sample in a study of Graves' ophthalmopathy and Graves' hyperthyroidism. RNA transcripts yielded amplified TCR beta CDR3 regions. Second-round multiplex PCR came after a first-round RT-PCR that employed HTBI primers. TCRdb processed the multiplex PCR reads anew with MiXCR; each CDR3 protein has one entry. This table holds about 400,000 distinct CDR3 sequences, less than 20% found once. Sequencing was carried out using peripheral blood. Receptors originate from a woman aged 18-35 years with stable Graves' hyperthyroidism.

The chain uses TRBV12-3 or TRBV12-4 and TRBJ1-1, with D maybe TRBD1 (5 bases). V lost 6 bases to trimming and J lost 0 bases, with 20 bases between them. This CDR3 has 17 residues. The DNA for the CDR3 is TGTGCCAGCAGACGTTGGGCAAGGGGTTTGCTGAACACTGAAGCTTTCTTT. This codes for CASRRWARGLLNTEAFF.

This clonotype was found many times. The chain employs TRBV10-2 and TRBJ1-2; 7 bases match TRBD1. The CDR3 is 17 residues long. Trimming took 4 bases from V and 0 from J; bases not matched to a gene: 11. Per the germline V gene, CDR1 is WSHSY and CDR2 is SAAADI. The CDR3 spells CASSGITPGQSNYGYTF. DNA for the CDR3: TGCGCCAGCAGTGGGATAACACCGGGACAGTCTAACTATGGCTACACCTTC.

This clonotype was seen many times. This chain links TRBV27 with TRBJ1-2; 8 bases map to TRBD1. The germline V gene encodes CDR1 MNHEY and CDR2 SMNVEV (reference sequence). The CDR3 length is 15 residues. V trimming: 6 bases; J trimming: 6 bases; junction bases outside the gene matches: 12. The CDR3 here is CASRFQGARGNGYTF. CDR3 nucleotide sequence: TGTGCCAGCAGATTTCAGGGGGCGAGAGGGAATGGCTACACCTTC.

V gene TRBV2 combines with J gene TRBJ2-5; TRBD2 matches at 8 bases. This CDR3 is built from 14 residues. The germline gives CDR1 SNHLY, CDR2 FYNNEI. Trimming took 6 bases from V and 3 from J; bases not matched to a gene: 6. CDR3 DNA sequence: TGTGCCAGCAGACCTACTAGCGGAGAAGAGACCCAGTACTTC. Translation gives CASRPTSGEETQYF.

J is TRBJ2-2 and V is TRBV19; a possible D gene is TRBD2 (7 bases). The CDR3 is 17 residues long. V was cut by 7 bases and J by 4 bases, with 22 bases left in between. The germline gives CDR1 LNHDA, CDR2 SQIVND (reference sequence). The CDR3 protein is CASTPRTGGLGTGELFF. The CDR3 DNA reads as TGTGCCAGTACCCCACGGACCGGGGGGCTGGGCACCGGGGAGCTGTTTTTT.

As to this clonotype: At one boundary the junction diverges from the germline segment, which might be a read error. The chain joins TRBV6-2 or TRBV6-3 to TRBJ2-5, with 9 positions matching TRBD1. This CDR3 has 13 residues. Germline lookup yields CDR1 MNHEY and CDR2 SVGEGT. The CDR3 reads CASTRGTGNERFF. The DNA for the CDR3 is TGTGCCAGCACCCGGGGGACAGGGAATGAGCGGTTCTTC.

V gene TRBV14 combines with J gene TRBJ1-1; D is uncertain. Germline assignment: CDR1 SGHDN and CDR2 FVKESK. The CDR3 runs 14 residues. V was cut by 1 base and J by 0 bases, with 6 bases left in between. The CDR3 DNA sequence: TGTGCCAGCAGCCAAGTCTTCATGAACACTGAAGCTTTCTTT. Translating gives CASSQVFMNTEAFF.

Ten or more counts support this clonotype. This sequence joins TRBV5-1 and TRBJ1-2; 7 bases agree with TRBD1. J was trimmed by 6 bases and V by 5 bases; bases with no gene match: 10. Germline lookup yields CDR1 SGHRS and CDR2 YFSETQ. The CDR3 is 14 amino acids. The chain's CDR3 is CASRVLGDSHGYTF. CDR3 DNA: TGCGCCAGCAGGGTTCTAGGGGACAGCCATGGCTACACCTTC.

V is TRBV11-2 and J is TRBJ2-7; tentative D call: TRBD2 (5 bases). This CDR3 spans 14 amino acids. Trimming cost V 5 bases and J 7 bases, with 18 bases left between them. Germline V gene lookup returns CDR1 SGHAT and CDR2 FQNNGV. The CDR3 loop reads CASSPSPAPGEQYF. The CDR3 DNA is TGTGCCAGCAGCCCCTCCCCCGCTCCGGGAGAGCAGTACTTC.

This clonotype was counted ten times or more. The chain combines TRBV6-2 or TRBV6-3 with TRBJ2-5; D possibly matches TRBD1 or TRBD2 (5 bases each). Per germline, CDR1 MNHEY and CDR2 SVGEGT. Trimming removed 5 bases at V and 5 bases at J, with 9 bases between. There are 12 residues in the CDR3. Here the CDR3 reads CASSTREETQYF. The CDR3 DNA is TGTGCCAGCAGTACCAGGGAGGAGACCCAGTACTTC.

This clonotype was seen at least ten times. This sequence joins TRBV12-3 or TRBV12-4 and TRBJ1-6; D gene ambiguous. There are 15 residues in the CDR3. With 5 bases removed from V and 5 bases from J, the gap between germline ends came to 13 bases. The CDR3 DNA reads TGTGCCAGCAGTACTATAACTTCACATAATTCACCCCTCCACTTT. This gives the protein CASSTITSHNSPLHF.

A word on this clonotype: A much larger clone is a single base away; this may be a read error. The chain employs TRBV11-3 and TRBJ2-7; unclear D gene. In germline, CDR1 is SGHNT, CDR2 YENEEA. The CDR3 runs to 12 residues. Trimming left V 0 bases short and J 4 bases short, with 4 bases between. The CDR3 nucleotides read TGTGCCAGCAGCTTAGAGCCGTACGAGCAGTACGTC. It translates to CASSLEPYEQYV.

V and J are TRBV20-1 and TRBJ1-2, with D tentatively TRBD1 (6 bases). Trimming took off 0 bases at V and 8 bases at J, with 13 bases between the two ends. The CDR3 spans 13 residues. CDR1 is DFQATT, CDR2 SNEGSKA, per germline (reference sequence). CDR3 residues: CSARDPTGLGYTF. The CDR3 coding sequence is TGCAGTGCTAGAGACCCGACAGGTTTGGGCTACACCTTC.

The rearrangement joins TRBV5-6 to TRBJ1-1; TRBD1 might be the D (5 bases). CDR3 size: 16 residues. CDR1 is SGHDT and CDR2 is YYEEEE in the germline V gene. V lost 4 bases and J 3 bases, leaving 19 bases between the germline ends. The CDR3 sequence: CASSTRQSGQDTEAFF. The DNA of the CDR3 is TGTGCCAGCAGCACACGACAGTCCGGCCAGGACACTGAAGCTTTCTTT.

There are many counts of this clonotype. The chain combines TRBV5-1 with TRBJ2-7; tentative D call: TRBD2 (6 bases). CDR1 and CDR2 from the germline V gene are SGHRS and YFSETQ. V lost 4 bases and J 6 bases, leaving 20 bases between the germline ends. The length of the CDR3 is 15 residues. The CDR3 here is CASSPGGAEGGEQYF. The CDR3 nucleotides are TGCGCCAGCAGCCCCGGGGGAGCAGAAGGTGGCGAGCAGTACTTC.

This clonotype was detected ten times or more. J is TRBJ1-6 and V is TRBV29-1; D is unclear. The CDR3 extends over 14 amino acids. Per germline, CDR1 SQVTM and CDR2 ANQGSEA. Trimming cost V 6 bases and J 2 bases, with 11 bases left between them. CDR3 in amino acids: CSVATETYNSPLHF. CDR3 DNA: TGCAGCGTCGCTACAGAAACCTATAATTCACCCCTCCACTTT.

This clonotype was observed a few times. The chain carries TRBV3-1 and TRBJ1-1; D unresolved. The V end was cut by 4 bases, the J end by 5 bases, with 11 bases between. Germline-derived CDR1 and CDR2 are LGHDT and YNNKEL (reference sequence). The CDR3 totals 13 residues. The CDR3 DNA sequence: TGTGCCAGCAGCCGGCTGGAACGAACTGAAGCTTTCTTT. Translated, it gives CASSRLERTEAFF.

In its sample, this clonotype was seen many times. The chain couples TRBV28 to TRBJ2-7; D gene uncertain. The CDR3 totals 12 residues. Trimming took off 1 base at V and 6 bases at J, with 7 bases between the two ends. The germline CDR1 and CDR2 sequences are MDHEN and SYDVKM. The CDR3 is CASSLFATEQYF. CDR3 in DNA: TGTGCCAGCAGTTTATTTGCCACCGAGCAGTACTTC.

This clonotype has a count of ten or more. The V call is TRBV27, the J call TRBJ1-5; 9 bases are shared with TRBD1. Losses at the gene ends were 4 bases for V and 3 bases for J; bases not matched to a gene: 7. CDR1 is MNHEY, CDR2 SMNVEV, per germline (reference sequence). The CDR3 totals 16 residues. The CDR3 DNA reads TGTGCCAGCAGTTCCACAGGGGGCATTGACAATCAGCCCCAGCATTTT. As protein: CASSSTGGIDNQPQHF.

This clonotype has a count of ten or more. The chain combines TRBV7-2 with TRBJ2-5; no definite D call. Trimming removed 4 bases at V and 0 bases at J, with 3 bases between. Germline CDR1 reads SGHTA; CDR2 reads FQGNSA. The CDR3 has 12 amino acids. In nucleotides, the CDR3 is TGTGCCAGCAGCTCCCACCAAGAGACCCAGTACTTC. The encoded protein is CASSSHQETQYF.

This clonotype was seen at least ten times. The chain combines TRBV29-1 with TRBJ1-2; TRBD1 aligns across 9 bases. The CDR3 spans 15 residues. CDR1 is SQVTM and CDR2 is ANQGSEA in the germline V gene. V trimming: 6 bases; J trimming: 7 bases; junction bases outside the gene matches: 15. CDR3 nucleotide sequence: TGCAGCGTGTTGCCCCGTACAGGGGGCTCCCCTGGCTACACCTTC. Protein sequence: CSVLPRTGGSPGYTF.

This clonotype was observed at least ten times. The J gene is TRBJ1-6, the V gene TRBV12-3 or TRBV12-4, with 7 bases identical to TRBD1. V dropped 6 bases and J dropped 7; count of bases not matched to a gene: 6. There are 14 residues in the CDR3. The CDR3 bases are TGTGCCAGCAGAACAGGGGCGGGGAATTCACCCCTCCACTTT. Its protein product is CASRTGAGNSPLHF.

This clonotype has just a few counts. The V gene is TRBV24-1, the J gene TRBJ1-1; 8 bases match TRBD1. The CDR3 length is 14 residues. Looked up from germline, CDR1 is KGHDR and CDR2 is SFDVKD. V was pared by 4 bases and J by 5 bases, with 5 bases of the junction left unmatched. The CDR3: CATSDPGGWTEAFF. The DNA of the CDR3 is TGTGCCACCAGTGACCCAGGGGGCTGGACTGAAGCTTTCTTT.

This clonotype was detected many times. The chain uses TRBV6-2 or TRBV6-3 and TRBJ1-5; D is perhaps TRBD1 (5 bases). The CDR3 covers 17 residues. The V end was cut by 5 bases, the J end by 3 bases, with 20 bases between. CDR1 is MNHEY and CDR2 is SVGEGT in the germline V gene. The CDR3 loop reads CASSTSPSNRPNQPQHF. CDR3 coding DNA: TGTGCCAGCAGTACCTCGCCTTCCAACAGGCCCAATCAGCCCCAGCATTTT.

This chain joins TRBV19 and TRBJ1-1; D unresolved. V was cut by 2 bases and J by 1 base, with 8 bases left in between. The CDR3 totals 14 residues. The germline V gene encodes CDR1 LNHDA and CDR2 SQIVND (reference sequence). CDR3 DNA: TGTGCCAGTAGTATATGGCAATCGAACACTGAAGCTTTCTTT. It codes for CASSIWQSNTEAFF.

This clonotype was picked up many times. Here the CDR3 reads CASSLNRGVYEQYF. CDR3 DNA: TGTGCCAGCAGCTTAAACAGGGGGGTCTACGAGCAGTACTTC. This sequence joins TRBV11-2 and TRBJ2-7; 8 nucleotides agree with TRBD1. The CDR3 runs 14 residues. In germline, CDR1 is SGHAT, CDR2 FQNNGV. V gave up 2 bases and J gave up 3 bases; unmatched junction bases: 3.

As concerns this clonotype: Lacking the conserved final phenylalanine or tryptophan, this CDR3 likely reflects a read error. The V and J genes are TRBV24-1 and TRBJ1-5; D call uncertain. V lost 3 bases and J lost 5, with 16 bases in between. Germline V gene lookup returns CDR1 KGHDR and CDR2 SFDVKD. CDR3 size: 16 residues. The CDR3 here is CATSDTSTDYHQPQHY. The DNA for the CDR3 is TGTGCCACCAGTGATACCAGCACCGATTATCATCAGCCCCAGCATTAT.

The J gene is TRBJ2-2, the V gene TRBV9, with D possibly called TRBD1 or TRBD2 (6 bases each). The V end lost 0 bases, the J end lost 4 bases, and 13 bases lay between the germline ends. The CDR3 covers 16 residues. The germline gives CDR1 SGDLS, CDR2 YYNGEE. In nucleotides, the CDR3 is TGTGCCAGCAGCGTAGGGAGGGGACAAATCACCGGGGAGCTGTTTTTT. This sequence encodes CASSVGRGQITGELFF.

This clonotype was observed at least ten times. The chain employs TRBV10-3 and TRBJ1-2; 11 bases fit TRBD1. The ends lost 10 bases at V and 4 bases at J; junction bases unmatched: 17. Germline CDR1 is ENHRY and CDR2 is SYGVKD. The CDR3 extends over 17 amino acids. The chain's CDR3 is CATNLGGTGGGSYGYTF. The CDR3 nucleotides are TGTGCCACCAACCTAGGGGGGACAGGGGGAGGTAGCTATGGCTACACCTTC.

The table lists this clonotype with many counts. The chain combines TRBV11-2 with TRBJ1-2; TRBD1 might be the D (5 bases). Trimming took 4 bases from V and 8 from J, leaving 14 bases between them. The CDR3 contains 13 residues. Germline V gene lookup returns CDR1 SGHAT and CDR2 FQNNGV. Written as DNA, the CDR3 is TGTGCCAGCAGCTCGCAGGGATCTCTAGGCTACACCTTC. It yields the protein CASSSQGSLGYTF.